This T cell receptor beta chain was found in a study of shared clonotypes between healthy human individuals. Trimming at V came to 5 bases and at J to 8 bases, leaving 5 bases not matched to a gene. CDR1 is SGHRS and CDR2 is YFSETQ in the germline V gene. This CDR3 has 12 amino acids. Naive CD8 cells lacked CD45RO and underwent positive selection for CCR7, leaving out terminally differentiated effector memory CD45RA+ cells. Assay used: immunoSEQ multiplex PCR; TCRdb lists only in-frame clones, some missing. The table has some 1,900,000 clones, over 85% seen once. The source material was naive CD8+ T cells sorted from blood. This chain uses TRBV5-1 with TRBJ1-1, with 8 bases matching TRBD1. This sequence was found in a man younger than 35 in good health. The CDR3, as DNA: TGCGCCAGCAGTTTCACAGGGGGAGAAGCTTTCTTT. It codes for CASSFTGGEAFF.